This entry lists 10 T cell receptor beta chains sequenced from one sample in a study of blood T cells in healthy people across ages. For the second PCR, which ran for about 7 to 11 cycles, a sample-barcoded 5' primer and a J-beta primer mix were used. TCRdb reprocessed the 5' RACE reads with MiXCR, giving one entry per CDR3 protein. The sample yields about 1.8 million distinct CDR3 sequences, about 50% seen once. Sequences were obtained from blood. The origin of the receptors is a woman in her thirties or forties in good health.

The rearrangement uses TRBV3-1 and TRBJ2-4; TRBD2 is a possible D gene (7 bases). V gave up 6 bases and J gave up 8 bases, with 14 bases separating them. Germline V gene data show CDR1 as LGHDT and CDR2 as YNNKEL (reference sequence). The CDR3 runs 13 residues. CDR3 region: CASRQLGGHIQYF. The CDR3 DNA reads as TGTGCCAGCAGACAACTGGGGGGGCACATTCAGTACTTC.

This sequence joins TRBV24-1 and TRBJ2-1; no definite D call. CDR3 length: 16 amino acids. The germline V gene has CDR1 KGHDR and CDR2 SFDVKD. Trimming pared 5 bases from V and 1 base from J, leaving 14 bases between. Here the CDR3 DNA reads TGTGCCACCAGTGCTCGCCCACGTCCTTCCTACAATGAGCAGTTCTTC. It translates to CATSARPRPSYNEQFF.

The J gene is TRBJ2-1, the V gene TRBV7-2, with TRBD2 matching 9 bases. The ends lost 2 bases at V and 13 bases at J; junction bases unmatched: 12. This CDR3 region has 15 residues. Germline-derived CDR1 and CDR2 are SGHTA and FQGNSA. CDR3 sequence reads: CASSLTLAGDGTQFF. The CDR3 bases are TGTGCCAGCAGCTTAACCTTAGCGGGAGATGGGACCCAGTTCTTC.

The gene calls are TRBV4-1 and TRBJ2-3; 8 bases map to TRBD2. V lost 3 bases to trimming and J lost 0 bases; unmatched junction nucleotides: 14. Germline V gene lookup returns CDR1 MGHRA and CDR2 YSYEKL. The CDR3 has 19 residues. The CDR3 loop reads CASSHPVGAGAPSTDTQYF. CDR3 nucleotides: TGCGCCAGCAGCCATCCCGTGGGAGCGGGGGCCCCTAGCACAGATACGCAGTATTTT.

About this clonotype itself: This may be a read error, as it is one base from a much larger clone. The chain joins TRBV20-1 to TRBJ1-5; D might be TRBD1 (6 bases). There are 13 residues in the CDR3. Trimming removed 3 bases at V and 3 bases at J, with 9 bases between. CDR1 is DFQATT, CDR2 SNEGSKA, per germline (reference sequence). The CDR3 loop is CSASRDTNQPQHF. The CDR3 nucleotides are TGCAGTGCTAGCCGGGACACCAATCAGCCCCAGCATTTT.

Notes on this clonotype: Germline is not matched at one junction end, which may reflect a read error. V and J are TRBV7-7 and TRBJ2-5; a weak D match, TRBD2 (6 bases). The CDR3 loop spans 16 amino acids. CDR1 SSHAT and CDR2 FNYEAQ come from the germline V gene (reference sequence). The CDR3 loop reads CASSLGTRGRRGTQYF. The CDR3 region has the DNA TGTGCTAGCAGCTTAGGGACTCGGGGCCGTCGAGGGACCCAGTACTTC. The variable domain in full, with the rest retrieved from reference TRBV7-7 and TRBJ2-5, is GAGVSQSPRYKVTKRGQDVTLRCDPISSHATLYWYQQALGQGPEFLTYFNYEAQPDKSGLPSDRFSAERPEGSISTLTIQRTEQRDSAMYRCASSLGTRGRRGTQYFGPGTRLLVL.

The gene calls are TRBV28 and TRBJ1-6; D remains ambiguous. The ends were cut back, 6 bases at V and 9 bases at J, with 21 bases in the middle. The CDR3 has 16 amino acids. CDR1 is MDHEN, CDR2 SYDVKM, per germline. The CDR3 DNA reads as TGTGCCAGCAGCCCCGAGGTGATCCCCGAAATTTCACCCCTCCACTTT. Translating gives CASSPEVIPEISPLHF.

This clonotype appeared a few times. This chain uses TRBV13 with TRBJ2-3, with 9 bases matching TRBD1. V lost 6 bases, J lost 1 base, and 5 bases stayed unmatched. The CDR3 spans 15 residues. From germline, CDR1 is PRHDT and CDR2 FYEKMQ (reference sequence). CDR3 DNA: TGTGCCAGCAGTCACCGGGACAGGGGCACAGATACGCAGTATTTT. It yields the protein CASSHRDRGTDTQYF. Complete variable domain (other parts from reference TRBV13 and TRBJ2-3): AAGVIQSPRHLIKEKRETATLKCYPIPRHDTVYWYQQGPGQDPQFLISFYEKMQSDKGSIPDRFSAQQFSDYHSELNMSSLELGDSALYFCASSHRDRGTDTQYFGPGTRLTVL.

This clonotype was seen a handful of times. The V call is TRBV29-1, the J call TRBJ2-6; no definite D call. V lost 2 bases and J 9 bases, leaving 17 bases between the germline ends. Germline V gene data show CDR1 as SQVTM and CDR2 as ANQGSEA. The CDR3 loop spans 15 amino acids. This CDR3 is CSVEYGTGPFNVLTF. In nucleotides, the CDR3 is TGCAGCGTTGAATACGGAACCGGGCCCTTCAACGTCCTGACTTTC.

The V and J genes are TRBV10-2 and TRBJ2-1; 10 nucleotides match TRBD2. CDR3 size: 15 residues. The J segment lost 6 bases and the V segment lost 2 bases, leaving 4 bases of the junction unmatched. Germline CDR1 and CDR2: WSHSY and SAAADI. This CDR3 reads CASSESGGGLNEQFF. The CDR3 DNA follows: TGCGCCAGCAGTGAGAGCGGGGGGGGTCTCAATGAGCAGTTCTTC.